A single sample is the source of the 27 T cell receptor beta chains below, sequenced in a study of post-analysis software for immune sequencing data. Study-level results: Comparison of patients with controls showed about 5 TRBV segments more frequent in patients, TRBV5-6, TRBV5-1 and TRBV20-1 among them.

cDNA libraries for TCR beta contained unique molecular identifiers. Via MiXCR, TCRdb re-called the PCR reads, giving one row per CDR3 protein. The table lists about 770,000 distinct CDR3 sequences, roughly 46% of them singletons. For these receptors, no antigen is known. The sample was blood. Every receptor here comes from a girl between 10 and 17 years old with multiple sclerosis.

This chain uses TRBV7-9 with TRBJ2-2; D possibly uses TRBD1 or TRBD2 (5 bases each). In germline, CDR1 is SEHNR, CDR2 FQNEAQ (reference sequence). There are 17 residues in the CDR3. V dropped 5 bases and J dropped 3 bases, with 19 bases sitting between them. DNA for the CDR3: TGTGCCAGCAGCCCCTTCGGACGGGGCACGGACACCGGGGAGCTGTTTTTT. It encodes CASSPFGRGTDTGELFF.

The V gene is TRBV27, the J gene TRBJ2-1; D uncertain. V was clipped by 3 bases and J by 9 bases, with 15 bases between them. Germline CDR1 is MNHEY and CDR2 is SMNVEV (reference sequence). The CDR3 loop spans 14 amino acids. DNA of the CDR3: TGTGCCAGCAGTTTGGGGTCTAGATACCCTGAGCAGTTCTTC. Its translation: CASSLGSRYPEQFF.

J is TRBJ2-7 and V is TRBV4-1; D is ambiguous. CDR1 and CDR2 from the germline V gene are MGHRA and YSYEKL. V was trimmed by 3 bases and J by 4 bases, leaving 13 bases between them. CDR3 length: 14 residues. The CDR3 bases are TGCGCCAGCAGCCACGGCGGAGACGGGTACGAGCAGTACTTC. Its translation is CASSHGGDGYEQYF.

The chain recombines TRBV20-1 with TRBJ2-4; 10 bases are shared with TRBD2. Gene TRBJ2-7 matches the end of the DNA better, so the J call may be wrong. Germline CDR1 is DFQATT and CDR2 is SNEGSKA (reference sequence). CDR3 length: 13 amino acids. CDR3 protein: CRARLAGAYEQYV. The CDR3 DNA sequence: TGCAGGGCTAGACTAGCGGGCGCCTACGAGCAGTACGTC.

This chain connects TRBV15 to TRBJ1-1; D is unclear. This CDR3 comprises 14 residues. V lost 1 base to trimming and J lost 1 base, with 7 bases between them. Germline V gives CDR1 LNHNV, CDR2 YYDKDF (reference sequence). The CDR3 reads CATSRVEPNTEAFF. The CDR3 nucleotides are TGTGCCACCAGCAGAGTGGAGCCGAACACTGAAGCTTTCTTT. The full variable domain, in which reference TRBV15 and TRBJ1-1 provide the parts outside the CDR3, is DAMVIQNPRYQVTQFGKPVTLSCSQTLNHNVMYWYQQKSSQAPKLLFHYYDKDFNNEADTPDNFQSRRPNTSFCFLDIRSPGLGDTAMYLCATSRVEPNTEAFFGQGTRLTVV.

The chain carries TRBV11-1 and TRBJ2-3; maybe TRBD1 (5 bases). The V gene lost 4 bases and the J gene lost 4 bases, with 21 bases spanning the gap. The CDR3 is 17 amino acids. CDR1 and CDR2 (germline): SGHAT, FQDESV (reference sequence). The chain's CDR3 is CASSSLGDGPLPDTQYF. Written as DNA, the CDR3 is TGTGCCAGCAGCTCATTAGGGGATGGGCCTTTACCAGATACGCAGTATTTT.

Written as DNA, the CDR3 is TGTGCCAGCAGTTTAGCACCCACACTTACTCCTCTCGAGCAGTACTTC. It specifies CASSLAPTLTPLEQYF. The chain couples TRBV27 to TRBJ2-7; D remains ambiguous. V lost 2 bases and J 6 bases, leaving 20 bases between the germline ends. The CDR3 spans 16 residues. Germline V gene data show CDR1 as MNHEY and CDR2 as SMNVEV (reference sequence).

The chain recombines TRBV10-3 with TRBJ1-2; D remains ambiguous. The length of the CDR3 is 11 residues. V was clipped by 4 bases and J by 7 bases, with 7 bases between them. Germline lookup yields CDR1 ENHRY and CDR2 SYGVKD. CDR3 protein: CAISGVGGYTF. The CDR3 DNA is TGTGCCATCAGTGGTGTAGGTGGCTACACCTTC.

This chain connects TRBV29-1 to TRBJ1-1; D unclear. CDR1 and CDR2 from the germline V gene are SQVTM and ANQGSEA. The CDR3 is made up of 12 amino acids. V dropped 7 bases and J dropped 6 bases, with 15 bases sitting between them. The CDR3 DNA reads TGCAGCGCCGAGGCGACTGGGGCTGAAGCTTTCTTT. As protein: CSAEATGAEAFF.

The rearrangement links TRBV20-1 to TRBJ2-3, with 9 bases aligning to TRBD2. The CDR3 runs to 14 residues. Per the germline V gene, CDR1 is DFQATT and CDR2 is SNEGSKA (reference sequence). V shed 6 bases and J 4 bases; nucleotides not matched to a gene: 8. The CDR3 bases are TGCAGTGCCGCGGGAGGGAGGATCGCAGATACGCAGTATTTT. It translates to CSAAGGRIADTQYF.

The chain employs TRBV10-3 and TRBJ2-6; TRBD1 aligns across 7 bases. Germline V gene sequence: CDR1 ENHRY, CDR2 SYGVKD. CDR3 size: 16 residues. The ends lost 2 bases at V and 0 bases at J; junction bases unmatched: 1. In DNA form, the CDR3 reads TGTGCCATCAGTGAGAGGGACAGCTCTGGGGCCAACGTCCTGACTTTC. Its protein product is CAISERDSSGANVLTF.

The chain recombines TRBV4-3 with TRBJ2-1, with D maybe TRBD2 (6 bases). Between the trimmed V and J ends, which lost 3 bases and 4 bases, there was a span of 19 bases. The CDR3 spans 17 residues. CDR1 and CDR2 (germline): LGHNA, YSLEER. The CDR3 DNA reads TGCGCCAGCAGCCAGGGTACGGGACTTAATCTATACAATGAGCAGTTCTTC. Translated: CASSQGTGLNLYNEQFF.

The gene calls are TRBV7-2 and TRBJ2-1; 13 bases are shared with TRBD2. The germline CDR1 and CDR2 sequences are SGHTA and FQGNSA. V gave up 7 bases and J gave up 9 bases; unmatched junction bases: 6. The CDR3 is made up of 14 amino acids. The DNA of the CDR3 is TGTGCCAGCACCCGGACTAGCGGGAGCAGTGAGCAGTTCTTC. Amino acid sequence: CASTRTSGSSEQFF.

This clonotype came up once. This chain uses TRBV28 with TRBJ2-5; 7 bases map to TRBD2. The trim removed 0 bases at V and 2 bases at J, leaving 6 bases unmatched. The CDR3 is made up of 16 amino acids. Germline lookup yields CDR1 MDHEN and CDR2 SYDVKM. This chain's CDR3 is CASSLWSPGLQETQYF. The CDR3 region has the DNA TGTGCCAGCAGTTTATGGTCTCCGGGACTACAAGAGACCCAGTACTTC.

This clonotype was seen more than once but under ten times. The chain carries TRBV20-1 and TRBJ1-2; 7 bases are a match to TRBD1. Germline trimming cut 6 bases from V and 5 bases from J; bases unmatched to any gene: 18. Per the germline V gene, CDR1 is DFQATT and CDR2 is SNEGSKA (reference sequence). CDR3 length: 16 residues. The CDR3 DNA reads TGCAGTGCCCCCACAAGCGGTCGCAGGGGGAAATATGGCTACACCTTC. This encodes CSAPTSGRRGKYGYTF.

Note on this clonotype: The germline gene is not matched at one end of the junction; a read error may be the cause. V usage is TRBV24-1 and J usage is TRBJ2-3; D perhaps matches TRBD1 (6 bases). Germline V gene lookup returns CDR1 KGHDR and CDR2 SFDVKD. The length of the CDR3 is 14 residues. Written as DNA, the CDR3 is TGTGCCACCGGTGACAGGAGCCTCACAGATACGCAGTATTTT. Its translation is CATGDRSLTDTQYF.

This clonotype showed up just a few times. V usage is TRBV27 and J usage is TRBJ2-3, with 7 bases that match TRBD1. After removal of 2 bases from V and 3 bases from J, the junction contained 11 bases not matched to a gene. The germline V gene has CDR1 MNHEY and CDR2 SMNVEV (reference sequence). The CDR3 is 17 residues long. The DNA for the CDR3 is TGTGCCAGCAGTTTAAGGCCCCCCAGGGGGTGGACAGATACGCAGTATTTT. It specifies CASSLRPPRGWTDTQYF.

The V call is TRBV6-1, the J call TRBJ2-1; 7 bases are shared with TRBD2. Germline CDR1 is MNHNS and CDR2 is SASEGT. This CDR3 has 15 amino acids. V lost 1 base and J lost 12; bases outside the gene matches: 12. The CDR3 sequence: CASSEGAGTASVQFF. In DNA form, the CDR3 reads TGTGCCAGCAGTGAAGGAGCGGGGACCGCGTCAGTGCAGTTCTTC.

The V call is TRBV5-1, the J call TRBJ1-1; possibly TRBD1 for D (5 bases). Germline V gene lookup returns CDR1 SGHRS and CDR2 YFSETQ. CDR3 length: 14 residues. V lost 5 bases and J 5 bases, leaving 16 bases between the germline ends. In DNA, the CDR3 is TGCGCCAGCAGTTCCACCCAGGGTCGTACTGAAGCTTTCTTT. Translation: CASSSTQGRTEAFF.

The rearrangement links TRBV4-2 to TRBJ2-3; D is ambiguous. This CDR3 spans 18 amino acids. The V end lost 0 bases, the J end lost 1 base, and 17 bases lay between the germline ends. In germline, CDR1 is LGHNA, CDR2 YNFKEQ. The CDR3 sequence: CASSQDASRASGTDTQYF. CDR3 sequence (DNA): TGTGCCAGCAGCCAAGATGCTTCTCGCGCCTCGGGCACAGATACGCAGTATTTT.

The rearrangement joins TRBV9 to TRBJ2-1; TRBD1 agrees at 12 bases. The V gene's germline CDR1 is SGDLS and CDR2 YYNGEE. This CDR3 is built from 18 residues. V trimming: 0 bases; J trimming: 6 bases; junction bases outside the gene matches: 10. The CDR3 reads CASSVAGDRGLYGNEQFF. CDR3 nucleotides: TGTGCCAGCAGCGTAGCCGGGGACAGGGGGCTCTACGGCAATGAGCAGTTCTTC.

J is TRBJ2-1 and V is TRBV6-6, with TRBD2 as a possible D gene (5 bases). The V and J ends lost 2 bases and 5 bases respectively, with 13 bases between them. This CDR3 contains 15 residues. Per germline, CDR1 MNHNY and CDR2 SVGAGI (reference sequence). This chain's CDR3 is CASSYERENHNEQFF. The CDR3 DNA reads TGTGCCAGCAGTTACGAGAGGGAGAATCACAATGAGCAGTTCTTC.

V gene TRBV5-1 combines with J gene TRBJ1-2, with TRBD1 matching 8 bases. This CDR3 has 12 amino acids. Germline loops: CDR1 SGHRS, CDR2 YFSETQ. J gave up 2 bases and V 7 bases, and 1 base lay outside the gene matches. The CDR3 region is CASQGANYGYTF. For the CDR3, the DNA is TGCGCCAGCCAGGGGGCGAACTATGGCTACACCTTC.

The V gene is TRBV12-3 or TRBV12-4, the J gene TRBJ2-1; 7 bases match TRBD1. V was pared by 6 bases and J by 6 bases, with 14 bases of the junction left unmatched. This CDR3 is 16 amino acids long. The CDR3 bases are TGTGCCAGCAGCCCTCACAGGGGTCAAGGTTCCAATGAGCAGTTCTTC. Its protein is CASSPHRGQGSNEQFF.

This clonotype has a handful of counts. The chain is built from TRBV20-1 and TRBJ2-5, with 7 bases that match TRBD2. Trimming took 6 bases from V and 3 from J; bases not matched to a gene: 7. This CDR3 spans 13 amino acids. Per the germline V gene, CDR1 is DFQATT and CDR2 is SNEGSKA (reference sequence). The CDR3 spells CSAGGTTKETQYF. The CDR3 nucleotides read TGCAGTGCGGGGGGGACTACTAAAGAGACCCAGTACTTC.

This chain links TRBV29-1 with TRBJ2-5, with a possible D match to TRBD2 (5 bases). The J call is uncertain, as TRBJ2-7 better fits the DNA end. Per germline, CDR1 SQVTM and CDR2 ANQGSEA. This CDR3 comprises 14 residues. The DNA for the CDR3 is TGCAGCGTTGGAAAGTGGGAGCTTTCCTACGAGCAGTACTTC. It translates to CSVGKWELSYEQYF.

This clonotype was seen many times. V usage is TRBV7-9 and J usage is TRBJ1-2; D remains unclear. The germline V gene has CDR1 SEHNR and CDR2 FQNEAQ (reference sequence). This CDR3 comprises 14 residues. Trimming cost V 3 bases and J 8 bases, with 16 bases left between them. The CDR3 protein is CASSFEFPAGGYTF. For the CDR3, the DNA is TGTGCCAGCAGCTTCGAGTTTCCCGCGGGCGGCTACACCTTC.